This is a list of T cell receptor beta chains from one sample in a study of persistence of HIV-infected CD4 T cells. These TCRs' antigens remain unknown. Clones were read by immunoSEQ multiplex PCR, and TCRdb kept only the in-frame ones, dropping some. The table lists about 40,000 clones, more than 75% of them singletons. The material was CD4+ T cells sorted from PBMCs after roughly 19-hour stimulation, obtained from a patient who received antiretroviral therapy. These receptor sequences come from an adult man with HIV who was CMV-seropositive. Each CDR3 is given with its conserved first and last residue. A D gene is named only where the DNA matches it firmly. A clone size is listed for some rows: how often the clone was seen (once, few, many), or a class if it is expanded.

j_gene,d_gene,abundance,v_gene,CDR3aa,CDR3nt
TRBJ2-1,TRBD2,once,TRBV29-1,CSVEGTSSFNEQFF,TGCAGCGTTGAAGGGACTAGTTCCTTCAATGAGCAGTTCTTC
TRBJ1-3,NA,few,TRBV5-1,CASSLDGPSGNTIYF,TGCGCCAGCAGCTTGGATGGGCCCTCTGGAAACACCATATATTTT
TRBJ2-2,TRBD2,NA,TRBV5-1,CASSLGPSGDTGELFF,TGCGCCAGCAGCTTGGGGCCTAGCGGAGACACCGGGGAGCTGTTTTTT
TRBJ1-1,NA,few,TRBV4-1,CASSQEDTGFVNTEAFF,TGCGCCAGCAGCCAAGAGGATACAGGGTTTGTGAACACTGAAGCTTTCTTT
TRBJ1-4,NA,few,TRBV19,CASSNSRDVGIREKLFF,TGTGCCAGTAGTAATAGTCGGGATGTAGGTATACGTGAAAAACTGTTTTTT
TRBJ2-5,TRBD1,NA,TRBV10-3,CAISEGQGSRKTQYF,TGTGCCATCAGTGAGGGACAGGGATCACGGAAGACCCAGTACTTC
TRBJ2-5,NA,NA,TRBV19,CASSLAETQYF,TGTGCCAGTAGCCTAGCAGAGACCCAGTACTTC
TRBJ1-2,TRBD1,NA,TRBV5-1,CASSPLQGSYGYTF,TGCGCCAGCAGCCCTCTACAGGGGAGCTATGGCTACACCTTC
TRBJ2-2,TRBD1,NA,TRBV3-1/TRBV3-2,CASSHGQGNTGELFF,TGTGCCAGCAGCCACGGACAGGGGAACACCGGGGAGCTGTTTTTT
TRBJ1-5,NA,NA,TRBV29-1,CSVGGTGNQPQHF,TGCAGCGTTGGTGGGACGGGGAATCAGCCCCAGCATTTT
TRBJ2-7,TRBD1,NA,TRBV5-5,CASSSGDRGEQYF,TGTGCCAGCAGCAGTGGAGACAGGGGCGAGCAGTACTTC
TRBJ2-1,NA,NA,TRBV7-8,CASSLSGVPSYNEQFF,TGTGCCAGCAGCTTAAGTGGGGTCCCCTCCTACAATGAGCAGTTCTTC
TRBJ2-1,NA,NA,TRBV25-1,CASSELYGIQFF,TGTGCCAGCAGTGAATTGTACGGTATTCAGTTCTTC
TRBJ2-2,TRBD2,NA,TRBV5-1,CASSDPAGRGTGELFF,TGCGCCAGCAGCGACCCAGCGGGGAGAGGCACCGGGGAGCTGTTTTTT
TRBJ1-5,NA,NA,TRBV30,CAWSPGPRAQPQHF,TGTGCCTGGAGTCCCGGGCCCAGGGCTCAGCCCCAGCATTTT
TRBJ2-3,TRBD1,NA,TRBV5-1,CASSLAIVGTGVADTQYF,TGCGCCAGCAGCTTGGCCATCGTGGGGACAGGGGTTGCAGATACGCAGTATTTT
TRBJ2-5,TRBD1,NA,TRBV6-2/TRBV6-3,CASSYDRTGVSETQYF,TGTGCCAGCAGTTACGATCGGACAGGGGTTTCAGAGACCCAGTACTTC
TRBJ1-6,NA,NA,TRBV6-5,CASSYSTGVGSPLHF,TGTGCCAGCAGTTACTCTACGGGGGTAGGTTCACCCCTCCACTTT
TRBJ1-4,NA,NA,TRBV7-6,CASSSTGFATNEKLFF,TGTGCCAGCAGCTCCACAGGCTTTGCAACTAATGAAAAACTGTTTTTT
TRBJ1-6,TRBD1,NA,TRBV14,CASRQGGSYNSPLHF,TGTGCCAGCAGACAGGGGGGGTCCTATAATTCACCCCTCCACTTT
TRBJ2-3,TRBD2,NA,TRBV18,CASSPLTSGRSDTQYF,TGTGCCAGCTCACCACTAACTAGCGGGAGGTCAGATACGCAGTATTTT
TRBJ2-3,TRBD2,NA,TRBV19,CASSIGLAGGLSTDTQYF,TGTGCCAGTAGTATCGGACTAGCGGGCGGGCTAAGCACAGATACGCAGTATTTT
TRBJ2-3,NA,NA,TRBV14,CASTLLNPDTQYF,TGTGCCAGCACCCTCCTAAACCCAGATACGCAGTATTTT
TRBJ2-2,NA,NA,TRBV3-1/TRBV3-2,CASSQGRQNTGELFF,TGTGCCAGCAGCCAAGGCCGGCAGAACACCGGGGAGCTGTTTTTT
TRBJ1-1,NA,NA,TRBV29-1,CSVDDRRNTEAFF,TGCAGCGTTGACGACAGGAGGAACACTGAAGCTTTCTTT
TRBJ1-4,NA,NA,TRBV6-5,CASRKAATNEKLFF,TGTGCCAGCAGAAAGGCAGCAACTAATGAAAAACTGTTTTTT
TRBJ1-1,TRBD1,NA,TRBV30,CAWMRTGAPEAFF,TGTGCCTGGATGAGGACAGGAGCACCTGAAGCTTTCTTT
TRBJ1-1,NA,once,TRBV29-1,CSVETDGLGVTEAFF,TGCAGCGTTGAAACCGACGGCCTGGGGGTAACTGAAGCTTTCTTT
TRBJ2-7,NA,NA,TRBV7-2,CASSSYYEQYF,TGTGCCAGCAGTTCATACTACGAGCAGTACTTC
TRBJ2-6,NA,NA,TRBV4-3,CASSQEVGAGITGANVLTF,TGCGCCAGCAGCCAGGAAGTGGGAGCGGGTATTACTGGGGCCAACGTCCTGACTTTC
TRBJ1-1,TRBD1,NA,TRBV7-6,CASSPNPQGGDTEAFF,TGTGCCAGCAGCCCCAACCCCCAGGGGGGTGACACTGAAGCTTTCTTT
TRBJ2-4,TRBD1,NA,TRBV29-1,CSVAGTGDDIQYF,TGCAGCGTTGCGGGGACAGGGGATGACATTCAGTACTTC
TRBJ2-5,NA,NA,TRBV2,CASSGLALETQYF,TGTGCCAGCAGTGGGCTAGCGCTAGAGACCCAGTACTTC
TRBJ1-1,TRBD1,NA,TRBV20-1,CSAREDRLAFF,TGCAGTGCTAGAGAGGACAGGTTAGCTTTCTTT
TRBJ2-6,TRBD2,NA,TRBV27,CASSLGGTGANVLTF,TGTGCCAGCAGTCTGGGGGGGACCGGGGCCAACGTCCTGACTTTC
TRBJ2-2,TRBD1,NA,TRBV6-5,CASSKDRSNTGELFF,TGTGCCAGCAGTAAGGACAGGTCGAACACCGGGGAGCTGTTTTTT
TRBJ2-1,NA,few,TRBV4-2,CASRNTGNDEQFF,TGTGCCAGCAGGAATACAGGGAACGATGAGCAGTTCTTC
TRBJ2-1,TRBD2,NA,TRBV27,CASSPRGTSGRNEQFF,TGTGCCAGCAGTCCAAGGGGGACTAGCGGGAGGAATGAGCAGTTCTTC
TRBJ1-6,NA,NA,TRBV7-9,CASSPQPPGTPLFSPLHF,TGTGCCAGCAGCCCACAACCGCCCGGGACACCTCTCTTTTCACCCCTCCACTTT
TRBJ2-5,NA,NA,TRBV15,CATSRDLRDRETQYF,TGTGCCACCAGCAGAGATCTGAGGGACCGGGAGACCCAGTACTTC
TRBJ1-5,TRBD1,NA,TRBV5-5,CASSWTDRGEQPQHF,TGTGCCAGCAGCTGGACCGACAGGGGTGAACAGCCCCAGCATTTT
TRBJ2-3,NA,NA,TRBV7-8,CASSLEVGGASTDTQYF,TGTGCCAGCAGCTTAGAGGTTGGCGGGGCTAGCACAGATACGCAGTATTTT
TRBJ2-5,TRBD1,NA,TRBV2,CASSVDRGGQETQYF,TGTGCCAGCAGTGTGGACAGGGGGGGGCAAGAGACCCAGTACTTC